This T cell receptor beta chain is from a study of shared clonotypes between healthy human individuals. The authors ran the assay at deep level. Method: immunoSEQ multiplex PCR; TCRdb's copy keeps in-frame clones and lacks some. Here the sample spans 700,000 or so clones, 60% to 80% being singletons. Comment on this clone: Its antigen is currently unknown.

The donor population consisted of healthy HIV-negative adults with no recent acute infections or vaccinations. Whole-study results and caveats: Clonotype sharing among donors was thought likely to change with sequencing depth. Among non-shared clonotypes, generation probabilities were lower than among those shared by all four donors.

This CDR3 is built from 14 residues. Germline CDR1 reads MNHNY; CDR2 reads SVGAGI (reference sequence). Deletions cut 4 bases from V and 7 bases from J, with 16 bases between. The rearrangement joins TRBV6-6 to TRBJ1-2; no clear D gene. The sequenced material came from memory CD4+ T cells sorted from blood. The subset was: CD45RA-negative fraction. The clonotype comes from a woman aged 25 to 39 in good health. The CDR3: CASSSAQDRGGYTF. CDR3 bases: TGTGCCAGCAGTTCCGCCCAGGACCGGGGTGGCTACACCTTC.